Listed here is a single T cell receptor (beta chain). Antigen: not known. Blood samples were obtained at baseline, cycle 4 day 1, and cycle 7 day 1. Trimming cost V 9 bases and J 3 bases; bases outside gene matches: 12. CDR1 LGHNT and CDR2 FRNRAP come from the germline V gene. This CDR3 has 16 residues. This entry is derived from a study of OX40 agonist ivuxolimab in advanced cancers. Across the whole study: Of mixed ages from 23 to 79 and averaging roughly 66 years, the group was roughly 85% male.

Assay used: immunoSEQ multiplex PCR; TCRdb lists only in-frame clones, some missing. The sample consists of about 30,000 clones, approximately 78% of them appearing once. Study-wide points: The investigators did not determine what antigen specificity the expanded peripheral T cells had. With doses of 0.1-3.0 mg/kg, partial responders showed among the lowest clonal expansion.

The receptor was derived from an adult with an advanced solid tumor such as melanoma, head and neck, liver or kidney cancer. Sequences were derived from CD4+ or CD8+ T cells sorted from blood, sampled in a trial of the OX40 agonist ivuxolimab. The chain employs TRBV12-5 and TRBJ2-3, with TRBD1 matching over 10 bases. The CDR3 loop reads CASEPLDRGVTDTQYF. CDR3 coding DNA: TGTGCTAGCGAACCCTTGGACAGGGGGGTGACAGATACGCAGTATTTT.